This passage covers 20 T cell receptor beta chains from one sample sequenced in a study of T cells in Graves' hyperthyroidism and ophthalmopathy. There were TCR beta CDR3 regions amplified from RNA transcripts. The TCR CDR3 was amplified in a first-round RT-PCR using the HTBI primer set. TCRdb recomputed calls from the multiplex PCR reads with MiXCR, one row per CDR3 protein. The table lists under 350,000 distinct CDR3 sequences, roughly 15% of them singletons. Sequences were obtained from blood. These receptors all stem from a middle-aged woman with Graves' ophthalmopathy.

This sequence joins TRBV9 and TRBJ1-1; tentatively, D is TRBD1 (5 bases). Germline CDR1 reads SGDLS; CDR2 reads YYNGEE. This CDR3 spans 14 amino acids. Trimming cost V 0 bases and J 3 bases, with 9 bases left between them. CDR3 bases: TGTGCCAGCAGCGTAGAGGCAGGGTACACTGAAGCTTTCTTT. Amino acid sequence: CASSVEAGYTEAFF.

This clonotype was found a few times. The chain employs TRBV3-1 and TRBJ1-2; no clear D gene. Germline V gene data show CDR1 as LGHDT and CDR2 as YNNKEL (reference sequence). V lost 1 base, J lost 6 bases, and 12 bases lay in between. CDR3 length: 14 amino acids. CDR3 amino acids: CASSQVTEGHGYTF. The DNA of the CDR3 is TGTGCCAGCAGCCAAGTAACCGAGGGCCATGGCTACACCTTC.

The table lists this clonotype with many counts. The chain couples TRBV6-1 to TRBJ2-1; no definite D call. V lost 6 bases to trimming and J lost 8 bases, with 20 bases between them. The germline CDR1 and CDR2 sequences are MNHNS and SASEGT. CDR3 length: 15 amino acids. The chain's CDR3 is CASRAPERLVYEQFF. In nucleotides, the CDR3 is TGTGCCAGCAGGGCCCCAGAAAGGTTGGTATATGAGCAGTTCTTC.

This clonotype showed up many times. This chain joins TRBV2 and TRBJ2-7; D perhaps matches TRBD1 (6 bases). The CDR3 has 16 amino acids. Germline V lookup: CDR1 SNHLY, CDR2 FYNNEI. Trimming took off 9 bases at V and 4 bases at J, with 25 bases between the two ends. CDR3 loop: CASLEGDRMSIYEQYF. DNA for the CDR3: TGTGCCAGTTTAGAGGGCGACAGGATGTCAATTTACGAGCAGTACTTC.

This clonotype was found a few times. CDR3 in DNA: TGTGCCAGCAGCTGGGGGATAGAGTCAGGCGGTGAAAAACTGTTTTTT. It translates to CASSWGIESGGEKLFF. The rearrangement joins TRBV5-5 to TRBJ1-4, with D tentatively TRBD1 (5 bases). Germline CDR1 and CDR2: SGHKS and YYEKEE (reference sequence). Deletions cut 3 bases from V and 7 bases from J, with 19 bases between. The CDR3 extends over 16 amino acids.

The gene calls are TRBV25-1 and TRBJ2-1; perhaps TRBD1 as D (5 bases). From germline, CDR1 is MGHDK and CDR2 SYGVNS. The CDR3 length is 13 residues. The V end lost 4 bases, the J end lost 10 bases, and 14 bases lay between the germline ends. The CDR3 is CASSALSGREQFF. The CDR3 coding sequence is TGTGCCAGCAGTGCCCTGTCAGGGCGAGAGCAGTTCTTC.

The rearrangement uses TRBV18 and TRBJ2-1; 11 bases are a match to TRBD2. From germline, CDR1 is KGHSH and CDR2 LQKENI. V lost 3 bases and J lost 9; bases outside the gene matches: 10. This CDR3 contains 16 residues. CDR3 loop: CASSPLDSSGRGEQFF. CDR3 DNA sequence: TGTGCCAGCTCACCTTTGGACAGTAGCGGGAGGGGTGAGCAGTTCTTC.

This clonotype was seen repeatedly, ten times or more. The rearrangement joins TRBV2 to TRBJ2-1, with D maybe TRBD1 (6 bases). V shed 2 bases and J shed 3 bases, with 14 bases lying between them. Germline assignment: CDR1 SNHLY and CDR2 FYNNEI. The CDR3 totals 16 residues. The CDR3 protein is CASSERGTYLYNEQFF. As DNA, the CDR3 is TGTGCCAGCAGTGAACGAGGGACATATCTCTACAATGAGCAGTTCTTC.

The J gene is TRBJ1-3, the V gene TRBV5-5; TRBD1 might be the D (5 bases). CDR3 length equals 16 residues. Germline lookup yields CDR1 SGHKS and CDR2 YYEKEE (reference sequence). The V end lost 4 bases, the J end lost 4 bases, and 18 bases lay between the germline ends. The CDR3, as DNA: TGTGCCAGCAGCCCCGCCCGGGACCCGGGGGGAAACACCATATATTTT. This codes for CASSPARDPGGNTIYF. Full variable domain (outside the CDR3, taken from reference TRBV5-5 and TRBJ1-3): DAGVTQSPTHLIKTRGQQVTLRCSPISGHKSVSWYQQVLGQGPQFIFQYYEKEERGRGNFPDRFSARQFPNYSSELNVNALLLGDSALYLCASSPARDPGGNTIYFGEGSWLTVV.

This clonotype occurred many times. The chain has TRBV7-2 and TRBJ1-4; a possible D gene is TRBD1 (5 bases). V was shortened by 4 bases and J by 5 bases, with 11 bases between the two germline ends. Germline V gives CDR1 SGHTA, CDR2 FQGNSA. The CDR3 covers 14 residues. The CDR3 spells CASSWTRRNEKLFF. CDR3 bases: TGTGCCAGCAGCTGGACACGGAGAAATGAAAAACTGTTTTTT.

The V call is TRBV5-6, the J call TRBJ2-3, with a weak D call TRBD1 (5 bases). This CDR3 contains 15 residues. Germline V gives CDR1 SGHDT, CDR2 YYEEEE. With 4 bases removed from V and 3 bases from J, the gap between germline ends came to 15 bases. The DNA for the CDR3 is TGTGCCAGCAGCCGCCAGGGCAGGGCAACAGATACGCAGTATTTT. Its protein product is CASSRQGRATDTQYF. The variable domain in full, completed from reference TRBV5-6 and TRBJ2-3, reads DAGVTQSPTHLIKTRGQQVTLRCSPKSGHDTVSWYQQALGQGPQFIFQYYEEEERQRGNFPDRFSGHQFPNYSSELNVNALLLGDSALYLCASSRQGRATDTQYFGPGTRLTVL.

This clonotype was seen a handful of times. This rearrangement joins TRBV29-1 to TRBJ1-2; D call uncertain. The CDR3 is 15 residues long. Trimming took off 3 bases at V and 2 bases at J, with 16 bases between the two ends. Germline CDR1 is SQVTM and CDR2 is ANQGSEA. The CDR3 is CSVDHLAGQNYGYTF. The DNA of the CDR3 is TGCAGCGTTGACCATTTAGCTGGGCAGAACTATGGCTACACCTTC.

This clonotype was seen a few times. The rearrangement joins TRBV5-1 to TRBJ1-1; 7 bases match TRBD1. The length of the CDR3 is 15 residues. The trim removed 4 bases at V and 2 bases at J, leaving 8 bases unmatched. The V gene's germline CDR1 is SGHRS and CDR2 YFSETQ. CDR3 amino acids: CASSPRQGPNTEAFF. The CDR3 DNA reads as TGCGCCAGCAGCCCAAGACAGGGACCAAACACTGAAGCTTTCTTT.

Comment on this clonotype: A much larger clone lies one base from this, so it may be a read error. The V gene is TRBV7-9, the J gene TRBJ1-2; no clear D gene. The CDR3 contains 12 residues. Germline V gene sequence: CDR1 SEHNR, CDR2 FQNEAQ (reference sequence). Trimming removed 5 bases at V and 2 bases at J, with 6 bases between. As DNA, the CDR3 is TGTGCCAGCAGCCAAGAAAACTATGGCTACACCTTC. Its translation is CASSQENYGYTF.

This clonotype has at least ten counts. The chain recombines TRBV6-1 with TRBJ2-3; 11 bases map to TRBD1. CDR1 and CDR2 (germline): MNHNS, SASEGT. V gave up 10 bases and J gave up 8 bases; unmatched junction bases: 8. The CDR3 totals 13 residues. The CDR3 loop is CATSDRGLGTQYF. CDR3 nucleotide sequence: TGTGCCACCTCGGACAGGGGGCTCGGTACGCAGTATTTT.

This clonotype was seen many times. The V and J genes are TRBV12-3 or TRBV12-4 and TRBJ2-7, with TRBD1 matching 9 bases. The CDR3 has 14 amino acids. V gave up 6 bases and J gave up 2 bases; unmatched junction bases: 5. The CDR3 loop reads CASSSGTGTYEQYF. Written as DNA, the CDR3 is TGTGCCAGCAGCTCCGGGACAGGGACCTACGAGCAGTACTTC.

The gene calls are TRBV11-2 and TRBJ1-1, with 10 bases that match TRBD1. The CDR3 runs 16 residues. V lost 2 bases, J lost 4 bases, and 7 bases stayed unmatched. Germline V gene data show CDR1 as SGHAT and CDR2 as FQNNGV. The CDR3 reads CASSLPGQGRSTEAFF. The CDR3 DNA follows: TGTGCCAGCAGCTTACCGGGACAGGGGCGAAGCACTGAAGCTTTCTTT.

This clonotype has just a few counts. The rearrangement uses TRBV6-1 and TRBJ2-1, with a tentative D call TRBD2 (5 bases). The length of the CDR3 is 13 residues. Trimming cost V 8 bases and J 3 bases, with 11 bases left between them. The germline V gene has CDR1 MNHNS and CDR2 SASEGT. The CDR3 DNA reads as TGTGCCAGCGGAACGGGGATCTACAATGAGCAGTTCTTC. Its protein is CASGTGIYNEQFF.

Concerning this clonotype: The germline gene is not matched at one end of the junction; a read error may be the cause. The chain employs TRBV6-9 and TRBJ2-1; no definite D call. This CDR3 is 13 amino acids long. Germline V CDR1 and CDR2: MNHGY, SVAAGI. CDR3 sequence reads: CASSGIGNNEQFF. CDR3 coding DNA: TGCGCCAGCAGTGGAATAGGGAACAATGAGCAGTTCTTC.

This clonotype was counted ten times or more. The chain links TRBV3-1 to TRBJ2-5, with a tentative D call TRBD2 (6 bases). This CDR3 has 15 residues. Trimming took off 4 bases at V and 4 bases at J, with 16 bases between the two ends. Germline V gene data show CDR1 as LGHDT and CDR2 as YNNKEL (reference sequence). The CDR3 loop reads CASSLPSGDRETQYF. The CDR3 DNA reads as TGTGCCAGCAGCCTACCCTCGGGGGATCGAGAGACCCAGTACTTC.